This paragraph reports one T cell receptor (beta chain). This clonotype was observed many times. Its antigen target is currently unknown. There are no base qualities to consult, and no much larger clone falls within one base. This entry is derived from a study of T-cell reconstitution after alpha-beta-depleted transplantation in children (dated by TCRdb to 2016 to 2017). Study-level background: T-cell immune reconstitution after TCRalphabeta/CD19-depleted allogeneic hematopoietic cell transplantation in children was quantitatively tracked in the study by means of TCR repertoire profiling.

Libraries came from PCR. Sequencing took place on an Illumina HiSeq 2500. TCR library preparation used molecular barcoding, with unique molecular identifiers applied to normalize quantification of the TCRbeta repertoire. The public sequencing data were trimmed at Q25 with fastp and processed into clonotypes with MiXCR by TCRdb, which kept only in-frame beta chains. Rows are unified per CDR3 protein, each entry keeping the most common DNA and genes. In this sample the table shows 65,000 to 70,000 distinct CDR3 sequences, approximately 5% of which occur a single time. Of the sample, under 20% falls within the top ten clones. From its cysteine to its phenylalanine, the CDR3 spans 15 amino acids. Only the CDR3 portion is preserved as DNA: 45 bases, with reading frame beginning at the first base. According to the germline V gene (reference sequence), CDR1 reads DFQATT and CDR2 reads SNEGSKA. Trimming costs V 0 bases and J 3 bases, and their ends lie 15 bases apart.

The sample's treatment or condition label is to be understood as: allogeneic hematopoietic cell transplantation with graft depleted of TCRalphabeta T cells and CD19 B cells. Transplant recipients were children who received TCRalphabeta/CD19-depleted allogeneic hematopoietic cell grafts. The study at large found these results: Over subsequent months, a decline in hyperexpanded clone frequencies was noted, and after one year, T-cell counts and TCRbeta diversity were mostly ascribed to newly produced T cells. The apparently early recovery of alphabetaT-cell counts about two months after transplant reportedly depended on only several hundred rapidly expanded clones that came from non-depleted graft cells. In some patients, the high TCRbeta diversity seen at day 60 was put down to recipient T cells and intrathymic progenitors that had survived conditioning.

The TCR sequence derives from a boy in the first two years of life who had a stem cell transplant for acute myeloid leukemia, so the T cells may come from the graft donor. The rearranged chain carries TRBV20-1 and TRBJ2-7; possibly the D gene is TRBD2, per 5 matching bases. The sequences come from PBMCs, mostly from graft donor cells, collected 180 days after TCRalphabeta/CD19-depleted stem cell transplant. At the DNA level, the sequence is TGCAGTGCTAGAGATCGGGAAGGGAAAGTCTACGAGCAGTACTTC. It codes for CSARDREGKVYEQYF.